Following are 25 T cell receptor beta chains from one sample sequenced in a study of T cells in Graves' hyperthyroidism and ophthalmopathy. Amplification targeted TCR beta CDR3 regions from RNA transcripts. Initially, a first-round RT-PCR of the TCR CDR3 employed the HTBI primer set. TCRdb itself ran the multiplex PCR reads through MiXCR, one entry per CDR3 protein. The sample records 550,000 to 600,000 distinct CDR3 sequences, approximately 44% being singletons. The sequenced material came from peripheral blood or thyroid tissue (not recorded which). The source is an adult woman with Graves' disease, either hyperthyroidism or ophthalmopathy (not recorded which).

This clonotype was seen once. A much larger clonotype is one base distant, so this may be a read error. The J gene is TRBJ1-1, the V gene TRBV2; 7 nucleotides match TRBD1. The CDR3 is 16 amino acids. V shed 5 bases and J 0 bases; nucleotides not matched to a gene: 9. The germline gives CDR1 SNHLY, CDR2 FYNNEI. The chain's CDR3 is CASSPRTGDLNTEAFF. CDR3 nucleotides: TGTGCCAGCAGTCCCCGTACAGGGGACCTGAACACTGAAGCTTTCTTT.

CDR3 in DNA: TGTGCCAGCAGCTCGGGACAGCGTGCAACTAATGAAAAACTGTTTTTT. Its protein is CASSSGQRATNEKLFF. The chain carries TRBV11-2 and TRBJ1-4; 7 bases fit TRBD1. The CDR3 runs to 16 residues. Germline assignment: CDR1 SGHAT and CDR2 FQNNGV. Trimming removed 4 bases from V and 0 bases from J; junction bases left unmatched: 5. Full variable domain (outside the CDR3, taken from reference TRBV11-2 and TRBJ1-4): EAGVAQSPRYKIIEKRQSVAFWCNPISGHATLYWYQQILGQGPKLLIQFQNNGVVDDSQLPKDRFSAERLKGVDSTLKIQPAKLEDSAVYLCASSSGQRATNEKLFFGSGTQLSVL.

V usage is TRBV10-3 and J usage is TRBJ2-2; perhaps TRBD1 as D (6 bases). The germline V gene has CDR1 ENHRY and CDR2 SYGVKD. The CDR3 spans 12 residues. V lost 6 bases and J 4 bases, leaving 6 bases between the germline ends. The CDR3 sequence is CAIRGGTGELFF. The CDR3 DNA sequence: TGTGCCATCAGAGGGGGCACCGGGGAGCTGTTTTTT.

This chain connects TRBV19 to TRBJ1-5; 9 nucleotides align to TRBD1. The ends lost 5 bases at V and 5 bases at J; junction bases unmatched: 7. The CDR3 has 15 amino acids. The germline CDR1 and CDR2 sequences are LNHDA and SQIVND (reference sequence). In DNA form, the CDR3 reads TGTGCCAGTAGTCCCTCCGGGACAGGGTATCAGCCCCAGCATTTT. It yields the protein CASSPSGTGYQPQHF.

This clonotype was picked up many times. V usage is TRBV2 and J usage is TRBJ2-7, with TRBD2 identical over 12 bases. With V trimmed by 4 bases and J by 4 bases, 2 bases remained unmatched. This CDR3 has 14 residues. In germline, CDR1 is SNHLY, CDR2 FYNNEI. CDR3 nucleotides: TGTGCCAGCAGTGGACTAGCGGGAGAGTACGAGCAGTACTTC. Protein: CASSGLAGEYEQYF.

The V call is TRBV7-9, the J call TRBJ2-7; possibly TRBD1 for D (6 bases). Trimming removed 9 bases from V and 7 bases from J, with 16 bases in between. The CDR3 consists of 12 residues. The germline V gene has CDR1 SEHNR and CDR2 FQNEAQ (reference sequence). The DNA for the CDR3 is TGTGCCAGGACAGGCCCGAACGGGGAGCAGTACTTC. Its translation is CARTGPNGEQYF.

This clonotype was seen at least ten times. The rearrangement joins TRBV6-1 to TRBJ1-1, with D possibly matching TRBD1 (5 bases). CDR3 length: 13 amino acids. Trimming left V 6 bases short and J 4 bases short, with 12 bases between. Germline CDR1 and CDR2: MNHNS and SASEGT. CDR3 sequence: CASRDQGLTEAFF. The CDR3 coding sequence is TGTGCCAGCAGAGATCAGGGTCTCACTGAAGCTTTCTTT.

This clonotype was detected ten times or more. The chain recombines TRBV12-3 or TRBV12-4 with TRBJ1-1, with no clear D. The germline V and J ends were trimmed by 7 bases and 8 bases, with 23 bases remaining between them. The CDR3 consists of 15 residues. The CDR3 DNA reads TGTGCCAGCACCCCGAGCCAGGACCCTAAGTCGGAAGCTTTCTTT. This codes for CASTPSQDPKSEAFF.

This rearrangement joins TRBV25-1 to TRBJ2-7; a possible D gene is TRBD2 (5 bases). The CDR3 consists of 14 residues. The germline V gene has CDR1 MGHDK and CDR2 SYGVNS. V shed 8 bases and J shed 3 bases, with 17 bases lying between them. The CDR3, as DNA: TGTGCCAGCCAAGTCAGTCTAGGGAGCTACGAGCAGTACTTC. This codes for CASQVSLGSYEQYF.

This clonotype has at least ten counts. The CDR3 region has the DNA TGCAGCGCCCAGAGGTCCCAGAGGGAGACCCAGTACTTC. Amino acids: CSAQRSQRETQYF. The rearrangement links TRBV29-1 to TRBJ2-5; D is unclear. V was pared by 7 bases and J by 5 bases, with 17 bases between. This CDR3 is built from 13 residues. Germline V gene data show CDR1 as SQVTM and CDR2 as ANQGSEA.

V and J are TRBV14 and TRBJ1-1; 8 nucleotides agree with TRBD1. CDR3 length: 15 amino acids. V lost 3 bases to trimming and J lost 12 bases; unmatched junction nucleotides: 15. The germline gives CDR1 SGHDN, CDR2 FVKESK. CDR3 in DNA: TGTGCCAGCAGCCACTTCGACAGGGGACCAATTTTTTCTTTCTTT. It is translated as CASSHFDRGPIFSFF.

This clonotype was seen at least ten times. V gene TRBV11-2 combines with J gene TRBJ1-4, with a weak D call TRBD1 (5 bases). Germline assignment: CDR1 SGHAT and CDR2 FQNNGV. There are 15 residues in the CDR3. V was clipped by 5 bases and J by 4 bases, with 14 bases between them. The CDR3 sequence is CASSPMGQLNEKLFF. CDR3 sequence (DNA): TGTGCCAGCAGCCCTATGGGGCAGCTTAATGAAAAACTGTTTTTT.

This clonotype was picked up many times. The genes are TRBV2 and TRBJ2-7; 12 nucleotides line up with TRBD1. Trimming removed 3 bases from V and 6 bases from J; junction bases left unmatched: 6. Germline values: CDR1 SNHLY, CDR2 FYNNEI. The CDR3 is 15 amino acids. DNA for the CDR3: TGTGCCAGCAGTGACCCCGGGACAGGGGGCGGCGAGCAGTACTTC. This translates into CASSDPGTGGGEQYF.

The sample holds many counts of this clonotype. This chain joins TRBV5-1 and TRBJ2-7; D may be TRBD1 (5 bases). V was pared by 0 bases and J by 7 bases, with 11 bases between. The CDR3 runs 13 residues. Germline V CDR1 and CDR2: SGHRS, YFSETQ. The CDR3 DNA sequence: TGCGCCAGCAGCTTGGCGGCTCGGACAGAGCAGTACTTC. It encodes CASSLAARTEQYF.

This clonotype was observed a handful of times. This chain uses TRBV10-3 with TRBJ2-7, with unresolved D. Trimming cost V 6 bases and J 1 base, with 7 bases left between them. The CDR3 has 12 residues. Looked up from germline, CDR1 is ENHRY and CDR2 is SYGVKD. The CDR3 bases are TGTGCCATCAGGGGTGAGTCCTACGAGCAGTACTTC. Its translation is CAIRGESYEQYF.

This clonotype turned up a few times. The CDR3 DNA follows: TGTGCCAGCAGTCAACAGGCTCAGCCCCAGCATTTT. Translating it yields CASSQQAQPQHF. The chain employs TRBV28 and TRBJ1-5; perhaps TRBD1 as D (5 bases). CDR1 is MDHEN, CDR2 SYDVKM, per germline. The CDR3 sequence is 12 residues long. Trimming left V 5 bases short and J 6 bases short, with 8 bases between.

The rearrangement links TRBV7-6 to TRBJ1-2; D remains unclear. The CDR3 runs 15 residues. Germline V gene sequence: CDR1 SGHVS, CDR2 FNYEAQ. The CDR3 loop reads CARRGGPIANYGYTF. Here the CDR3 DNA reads TGTGCTAGGCGGGGAGGACCAATAGCTAACTATGGCTACACCTTC. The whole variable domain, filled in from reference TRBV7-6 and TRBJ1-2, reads GAGVSQSPRYKVTKRGQDVALRCDPISGHVSLYWYRQALGQGPEFLTYFNYEAQQDKSGLPNDRFSAERPEGSISTLTIQRTEQRDSAMYRCARRGGPIANYGYTFGSGTRLTVV.

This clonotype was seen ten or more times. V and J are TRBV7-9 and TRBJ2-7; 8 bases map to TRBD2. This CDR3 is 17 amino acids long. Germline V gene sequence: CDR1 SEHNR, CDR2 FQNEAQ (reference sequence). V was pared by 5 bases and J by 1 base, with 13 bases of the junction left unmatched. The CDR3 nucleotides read TGTGCCAGCAGCCCGATTAGGGGTAGCGGGACTTCCTACGAGCAGTACTTC. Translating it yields CASSPIRGSGTSYEQYF.

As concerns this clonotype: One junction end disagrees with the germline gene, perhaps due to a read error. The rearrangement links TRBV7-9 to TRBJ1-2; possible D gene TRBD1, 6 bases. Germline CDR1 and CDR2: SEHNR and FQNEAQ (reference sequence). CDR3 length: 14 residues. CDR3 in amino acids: CASSLEYGGWGYTF. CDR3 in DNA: TGCGCCAGCAGCTTGGAATACGGGGGCTGGGGCTACACCTTC.

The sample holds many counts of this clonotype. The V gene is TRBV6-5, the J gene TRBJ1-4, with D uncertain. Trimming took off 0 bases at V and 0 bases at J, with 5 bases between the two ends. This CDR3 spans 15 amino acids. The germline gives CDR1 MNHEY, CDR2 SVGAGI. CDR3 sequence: CASSYSSATNEKLFF. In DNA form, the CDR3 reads TGTGCCAGCAGTTACTCATCGGCAACTAATGAAAAACTGTTTTTT.

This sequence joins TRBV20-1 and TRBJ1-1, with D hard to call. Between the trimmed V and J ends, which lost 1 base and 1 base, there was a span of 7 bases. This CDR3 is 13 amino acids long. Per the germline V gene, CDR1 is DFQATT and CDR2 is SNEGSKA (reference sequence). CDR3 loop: CSARVAENTEAFF. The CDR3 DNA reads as TGCAGTGCTAGAGTGGCAGAGAACACTGAAGCTTTCTTT.

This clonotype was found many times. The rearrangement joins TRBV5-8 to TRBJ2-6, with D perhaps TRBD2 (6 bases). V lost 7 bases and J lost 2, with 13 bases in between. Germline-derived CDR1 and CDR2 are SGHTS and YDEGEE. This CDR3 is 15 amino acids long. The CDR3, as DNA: TGTGCCAGCCGTGGGGGGATAACTGGGGCCAACGTCCTGACTTTC. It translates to CASRGGITGANVLTF.

CDR3 protein: CSVGGGTGGLEQYF. For the CDR3, the DNA is TGCAGCGTTGGGGGCGGGACAGGGGGTCTCGAGCAGTACTTC. The chain recombines TRBV29-1 with TRBJ2-7; 11 positions match TRBD1. The CDR3 totals 14 residues. With 4 bases clipped from V and 6 bases from J, the junction kept 8 bases outside the gene matches. Germline V lookup: CDR1 SQVTM, CDR2 ANQGSEA.

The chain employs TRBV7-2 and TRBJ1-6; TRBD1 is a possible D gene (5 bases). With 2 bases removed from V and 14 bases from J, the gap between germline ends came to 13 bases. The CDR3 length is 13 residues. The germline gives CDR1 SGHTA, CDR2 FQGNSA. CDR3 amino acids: CASSLQGDRALHF. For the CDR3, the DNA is TGTGCCAGCAGCTTACAGGGAGATCGGGCCCTCCACTTT.

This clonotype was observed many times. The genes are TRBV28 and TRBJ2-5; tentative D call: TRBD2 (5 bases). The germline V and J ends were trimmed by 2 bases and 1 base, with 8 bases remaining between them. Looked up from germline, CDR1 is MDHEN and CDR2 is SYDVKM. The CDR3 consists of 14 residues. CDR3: CASSLQDFQETQYF. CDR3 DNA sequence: TGTGCCAGCAGTTTACAGGACTTCCAAGAGACCCAGTACTTC.